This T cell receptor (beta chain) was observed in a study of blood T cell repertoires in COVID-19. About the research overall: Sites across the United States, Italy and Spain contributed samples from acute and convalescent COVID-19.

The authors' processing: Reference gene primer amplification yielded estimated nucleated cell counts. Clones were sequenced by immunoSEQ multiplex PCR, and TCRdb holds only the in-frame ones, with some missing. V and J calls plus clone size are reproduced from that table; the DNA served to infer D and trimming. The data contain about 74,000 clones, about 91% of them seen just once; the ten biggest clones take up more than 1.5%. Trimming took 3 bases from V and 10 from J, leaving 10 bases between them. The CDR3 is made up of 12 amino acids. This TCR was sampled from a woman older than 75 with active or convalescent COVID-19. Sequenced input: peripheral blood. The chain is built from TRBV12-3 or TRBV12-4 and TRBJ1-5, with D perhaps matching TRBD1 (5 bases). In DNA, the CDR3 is TGTGCCAGCAGTTTTTTTACAGGACCCCAGCATTTT. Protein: CASSFFTGPQHF.